This T cell receptor beta chain originates from a study of cytomegalovirus exposure and HLA in healthy donors. This CDR3 has 13 residues. The V gene's germline CDR1 is SEHNR and CDR2 FQNEAQ (reference sequence). With 60 Vbeta and 13 Jbeta primers, the PCR was carried out. Clones were sequenced by immunoSEQ multiplex PCR, and TCRdb holds only the in-frame ones, with some missing. The table records 90,000 to 150,000 clones, 70% to 80% of them present only once. This clone was picked up a small number of times. The junction shows a germline mismatch at one end, possibly a read error. The chain couples TRBV7-9 to TRBJ2-1; 7 bases are a match to TRBD1. The sample was PBMCs. The receptor was isolated from a woman aged 40 to 49 in good health and CMV-seropositive. The CDR3 protein is CASSPPSGTVALF. The CDR3 region has the DNA TGTGCCAGCAGCCCTCCGTCCGGGACAGTCGCTCTCTTC.